This T cell receptor (beta chain) was recovered during a study of human T cells and chemical hapten exposure. Study context: Investigators sensitized about 2 cm by about 2 cm of upper inner arm skin with 2% DPC.

TCRdb fed the RACE reads into MiXCR, producing one record per CDR3 protein. The sample lists roughly 100,000 distinct CDR3 sequences, 30% to 35% occurring once. This clonotype has only a few counts. Time point given: patch test 3, about 24 weeks after DPC sensitization. Treatment reported: therapeutic diphenylcyclopropenone sensitization with weekly scalp DPC. Patches went on only after blood had been drawn each time. People who gave samples had alopecia, were 18 to 70 years old, and were suitable for DPC. With 3 bases removed from V and 2 bases from J, the gap between germline ends came to 8 bases. Germline V gene lookup returns CDR1 DFQATT and CDR2 SNEGSKA (reference sequence). The CDR3 spans 14 residues.

The TCR sequence derives from a man in his forties with alopecia areata. Some clones in this sample may be carry-over from other donors' samples. This specimen was whole blood, taken in connection with sensitization to the hapten diphenylcyclopropenone (DPC). The V gene is TRBV20-1, the J gene TRBJ2-6; D unresolved. The CDR3 reads CSARTETGANVLTF. For the CDR3, the DNA is TGCAGTGCTAGGACCGAAACTGGGGCCAACGTCCTGACTTTC.